Listed below are T cell receptor beta chains from one sample, sequenced in a study of neoadjuvant anti-PD-1 for oral cavity cancer. The repertoire was sequenced with immunoSEQ multiplex PCR; TCRdb's copy has only in-frame clones and lacks some. This table holds 55,000 to 80,000 clones, about 83% found once. The sample was PBMCs, taken before nivolumab (anti-PD-1) treatment. The source of these receptors is a person aged 35-79 years with oral cavity squamous cell carcinoma. CDR3s include the opening cysteine and the closing phenylalanine or tryptophan. Each record gives: D gene, clone size, V gene, J gene, CDR3 DNA, CDR3 protein. The D gene is left open where the match is weak. For some rows the clone size is stated as once, few or many, or as a class when expanded; others skip it.

>.|.|TRBV7-2|TRBJ2-1
TGTGCCAGCAGCCCCCGGACACTACATACCAATGAGCAGTTCTTC
CASSPRTLHTNEQFF
>.|few|TRBV20-1|TRBJ1-1
TGCAGTGCTGGTTTTCTCACTGAAGCTTTCTTT
CSAGFLTEAFF
>TRBD1|.|TRBV7-2|TRBJ2-6
TGTGCCAGCAGCTCCTGGGACAGGCGGGCCAACGTCCTGACTTTC
CASSSWDRRANVLTF
>TRBD2|.|TRBV7-6|TRBJ2-3
TGTGCCAGCAGCTTCATCTGGACTAGCGTTTCAGATACGCAGTATTTT
CASSFIWTSVSDTQYF
>.|.|TRBV5-1|TRBJ1-2
TGCGCCAGCAGCACAGGACAGCCGTCTCCCTACTATGGCTACACCTTC
CASSTGQPSPYYGYTF
>TRBD1|once|TRBV5-1|TRBJ2-7
TGCGCCAGCAGCGGTGGTGACAGGGCCTCCTACGAGCAGTACTTC
CASSGGDRASYEQYF
>.|.|TRBV27|TRBJ2-7
TGTGCCAGCTCTATGGGGAGCGCCTACGAGCAGTACTTC
CASSMGSAYEQYF
>TRBD1|once|TRBV28|TRBJ1-5
TGTGCCAGCAGTTTAATGACAGGGGGCATTCAGCCCCAGCATTTT
CASSLMTGGIQPQHF
>.|.|TRBV7-9|TRBJ1-2
TGTGCCAGCAGCCCGAATGGCTACACCTTC
CASSPNGYTF
>TRBD1|.|TRBV6-5|TRBJ2-3
TGTGCCAGCAGTTACTCTGGACAGGGTGACGATACGCAGTATTTT
CASSYSGQGDDTQYF
>.|once|TRBV19|TRBJ2-2
TGTGCCAGTGAACCTAATCCGGGAGCAACCGGGGAGCTGTTTTTT
CASEPNPGATGELFF
>.|.|TRBV29-1|TRBJ2-3
TGCAGCGTTGTCGTGGGGGGATACACAGATACGCAGTATTTT
CSVVVGGYTDTQYF
>.|.|TRBV11-2|TRBJ1-5
TGTGCCAGCAGCTTAGGAAACAGTCCCAATCAGCCCCAGCATTTT
CASSLGNSPNQPQHF
>.|.|TRBV5-6|TRBJ2-1
TGTGCCAGCAGCTTGACGGGGGGCTGGGAGCAGTTCTTC
CASSLTGGWEQFF
>TRBD2|.|TRBV6-1|TRBJ2-1
TGTGCCAGCAGTCCTACCGGGACTAGCGGGAATGAGCAGTTCTTC
CASSPTGTSGNEQFF
>.|once|TRBV6-1|TRBJ1-2
TGTGCCAGCAGTGAACCTTTAAGGGTCCAAGGTGGCTACACCTTC
CASSEPLRVQGGYTF
>.|.|TRBV7-6|TRBJ1-2
TGTGCCAGCAGCTTAATACCCCGGGGGAAGGCTGGGTTAGGCTACACCTTC
CASSLIPRGKAGLGYTF
>TRBD2|.|TRBV6-1|TRBJ2-7
TGTGCCGGCTCTAGCGGGGGCTCCTACGAGCAGTACTTC
CAGSSGGSYEQYF
>.|.|TRBV27|TRBJ1-6
TGTGCCAGCAGTTTGGTATCAGGGTTAAATTCACCCCTCCACTTT
CASSLVSGLNSPLHF
>.|few|TRBV7-9|TRBJ2-1
TGTGCCAGCAGCTTAAGTCAGCTATTCAATGAGCAGTTCTTC
CASSLSQLFNEQFF
>.|few|TRBV28|TRBJ1-1
TGTGCCAGCAGTTTATCGGGTGGATTATTGAACACTGAAGCTTTCTTT
CASSLSGGLLNTEAFF
>TRBD1|few|TRBV7-8|TRBJ1-2
TGTGCCAGCAGCTTCGACAGGGAGCGGGTCACCTTC
CASSFDRERVTF
>TRBD1|.|TRBV7-6|TRBJ2-2
TGTGCCAGCAGCATTCCAGTCACAGGGGTAGAGGCCGGGGAGCTGTTTTTT
CASSIPVTGVEAGELFF